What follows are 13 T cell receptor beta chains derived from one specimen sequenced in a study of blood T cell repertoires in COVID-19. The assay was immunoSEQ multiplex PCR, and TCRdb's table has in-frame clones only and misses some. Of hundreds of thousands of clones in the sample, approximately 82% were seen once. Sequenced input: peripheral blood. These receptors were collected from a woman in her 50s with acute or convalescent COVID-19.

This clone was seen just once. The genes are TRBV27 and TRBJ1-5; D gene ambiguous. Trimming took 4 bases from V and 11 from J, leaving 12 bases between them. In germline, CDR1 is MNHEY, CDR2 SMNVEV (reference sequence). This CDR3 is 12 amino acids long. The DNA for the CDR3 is TGTGCCAGCAGTTACGCGTCCGGGGCCCAGCATTTT. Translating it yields CASSYASGAQHF.

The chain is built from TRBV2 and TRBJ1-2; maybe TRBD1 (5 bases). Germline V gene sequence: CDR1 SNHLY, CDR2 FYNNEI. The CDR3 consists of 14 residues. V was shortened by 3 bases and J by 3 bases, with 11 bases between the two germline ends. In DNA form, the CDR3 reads TGTGCCAGCAGTGAGGGGGGGACGTACTATGGCTACACCTTC. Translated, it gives CASSEGGTYYGYTF. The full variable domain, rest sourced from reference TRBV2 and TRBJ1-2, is EPEVTQTPSHQVTQMGQEVILRCVPISNHLYFYWYRQILGQKVEFLVSFYNNEISEKSEIFDDQFSVERPDGSNFTLKIRSTKLEDSAMYFCASSEGGTYYGYTFGSGTRLTVV.

CDR3 loop: CASSLGQVETDTQYF. The CDR3 DNA follows: TGTGCCAGCTCACTTGGACAGGTCGAGACAGATACGCAGTATTTT. V and J are TRBV18 and TRBJ2-3, with 7 bases that match TRBD1. Trimming at V came to 4 bases and at J to 3 bases, leaving 7 bases not matched to a gene. This CDR3 has 15 amino acids. Germline V CDR1 and CDR2: KGHSH, LQKENI.

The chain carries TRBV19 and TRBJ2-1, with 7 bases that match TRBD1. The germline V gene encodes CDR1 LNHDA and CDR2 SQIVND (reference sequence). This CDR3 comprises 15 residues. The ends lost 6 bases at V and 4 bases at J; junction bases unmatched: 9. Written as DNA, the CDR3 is TGTGCCAGTAGCTTCACCGGGACAGCGTACAATGAGCAGTTCTTC. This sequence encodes CASSFTGTAYNEQFF.

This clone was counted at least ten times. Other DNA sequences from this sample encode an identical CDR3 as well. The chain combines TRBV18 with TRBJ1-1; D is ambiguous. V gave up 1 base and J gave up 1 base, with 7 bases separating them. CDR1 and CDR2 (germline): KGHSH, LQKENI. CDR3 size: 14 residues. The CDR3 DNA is TGTGCCAGCTCACCACAAACGGGGAACACTGAAGCTTTCTTT. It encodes CASSPQTGNTEAFF.

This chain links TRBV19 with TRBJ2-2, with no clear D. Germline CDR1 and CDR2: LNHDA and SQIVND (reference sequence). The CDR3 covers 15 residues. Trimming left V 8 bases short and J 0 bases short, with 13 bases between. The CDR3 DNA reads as TGTGCCAGTGCGTGGCGGCACGCGAACACCGGGGAGCTGTTTTTT. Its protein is CASAWRHANTGELFF.

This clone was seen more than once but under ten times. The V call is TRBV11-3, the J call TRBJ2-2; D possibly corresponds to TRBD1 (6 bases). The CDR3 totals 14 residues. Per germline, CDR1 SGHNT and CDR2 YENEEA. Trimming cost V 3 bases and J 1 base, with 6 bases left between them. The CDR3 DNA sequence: TGTGCCAGCAGCTTGGGACAGAACACCGGGGAGCTGTTTTTT. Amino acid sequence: CASSLGQNTGELFF.

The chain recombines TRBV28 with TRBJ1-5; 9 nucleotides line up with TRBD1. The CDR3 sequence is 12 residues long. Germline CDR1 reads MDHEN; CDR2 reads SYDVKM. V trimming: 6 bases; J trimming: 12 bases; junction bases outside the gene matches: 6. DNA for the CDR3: TGTGCCAGCAGGTACAGGGGGCGCGTCCAGCATTTT. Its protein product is CASRYRGRVQHF.

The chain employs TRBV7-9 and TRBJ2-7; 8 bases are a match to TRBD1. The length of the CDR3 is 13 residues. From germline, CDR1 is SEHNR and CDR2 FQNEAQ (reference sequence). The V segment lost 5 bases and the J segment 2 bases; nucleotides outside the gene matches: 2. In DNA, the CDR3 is TGTGCCAGCAGCGTGGACAGGGCCTACGAGCAGTACTTC. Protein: CASSVDRAYEQYF.

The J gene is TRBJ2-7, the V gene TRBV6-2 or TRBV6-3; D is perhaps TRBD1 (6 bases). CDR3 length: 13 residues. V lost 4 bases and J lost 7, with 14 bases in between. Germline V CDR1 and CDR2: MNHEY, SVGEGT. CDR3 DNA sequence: TGTGCCAGCAGTTCAACAGGGCGTCGGGAGCAGTACTTC. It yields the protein CASSSTGRREQYF.

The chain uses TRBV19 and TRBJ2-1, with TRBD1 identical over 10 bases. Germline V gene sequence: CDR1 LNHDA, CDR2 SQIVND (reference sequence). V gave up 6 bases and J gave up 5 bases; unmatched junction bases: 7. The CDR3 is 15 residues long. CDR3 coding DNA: TGTGCCAGTAGCTCATGGACAGGGGGGGACAATGAGCAGTTCTTC. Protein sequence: CASSSWTGGDNEQFF. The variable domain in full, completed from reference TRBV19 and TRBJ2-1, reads DGGITQSPKYLFRKEGQNVTLSCEQNLNHDAMYWYRQDPGQGLRLIYYSQIVNDFQKGDIAEGYSVSREKKESFPLTVTSAQKNPTAFYLCASSSWTGGDNEQFFGPGTRLTVL.

The CDR3 here is CASSTLPDTSRPQHF. CDR3 DNA sequence: TGTGCCAGTAGTACCCTTCCGGACACGTCTCGGCCCCAGCATTTT. This chain uses TRBV19 with TRBJ1-5, with D tentatively TRBD1 (5 bases). The V end lost 4 bases, the J end lost 9 bases, and 19 bases lay between the germline ends. CDR1 and CDR2 (germline): LNHDA, SQIVND (reference sequence). The CDR3 runs to 15 residues.

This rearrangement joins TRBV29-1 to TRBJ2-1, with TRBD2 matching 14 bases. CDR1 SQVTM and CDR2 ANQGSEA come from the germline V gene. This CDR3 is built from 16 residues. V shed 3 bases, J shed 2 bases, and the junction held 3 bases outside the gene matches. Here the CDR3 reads CSVDGTSGRPYNEQFF. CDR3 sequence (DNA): TGCAGCGTTGATGGGACTAGCGGGAGACCCTACAATGAGCAGTTCTTC.